The clone carrying this TCR beta chain was detected ten times or more. The antigen is not known. This sample was taken from a study of regulatory T cells in long-lasting Graves disease. Researchers made TCR beta libraries by using iRepertoire HTBI primers and running Arm-PCR on CDR3 regions. MiXCR, run by TCRdb on the multiplex PCR reads, gives a single entry per CDR3 protein. The table has about 400,000 distinct CDR3 sequences, more than 20% seen once. Time point here: persistent/refractory GD, antithyroid drugs over 5 years with positive TRAb. With RNA extracted from PBMCs as input, the TCR library was made. Study-wide findings and caveats: Study was limited to peripheral blood, excluding thyroid tissue. More public clonotypes were shared by persistent patients (fewer than 3,000) than by new patients (approximately 1,000). Having few samples may have compromised the accuracy.

The receptor was derived from a female donor with Graves disease. The sequenced sample was peripheral blood mononuclear cells (PBMCs), obtained when the disease was refractory, from a patient treated with antithyroid drugs.

The CDR3 nucleotides read TGTGCCAGCTCACCGCCAAATCAAGGGGGCAGGGAGACCCAGTACTTC. Translation gives CASSPPNQGGRETQYF. The rearrangement uses TRBV18 and TRBJ2-5; the match to TRBD1 covers 7 bases. CDR1 and CDR2 (germline): KGHSH, LQKENI. Losses at the gene ends were 3 bases for V and 5 bases for J; bases not matched to a gene: 12. The CDR3 is 16 residues long.